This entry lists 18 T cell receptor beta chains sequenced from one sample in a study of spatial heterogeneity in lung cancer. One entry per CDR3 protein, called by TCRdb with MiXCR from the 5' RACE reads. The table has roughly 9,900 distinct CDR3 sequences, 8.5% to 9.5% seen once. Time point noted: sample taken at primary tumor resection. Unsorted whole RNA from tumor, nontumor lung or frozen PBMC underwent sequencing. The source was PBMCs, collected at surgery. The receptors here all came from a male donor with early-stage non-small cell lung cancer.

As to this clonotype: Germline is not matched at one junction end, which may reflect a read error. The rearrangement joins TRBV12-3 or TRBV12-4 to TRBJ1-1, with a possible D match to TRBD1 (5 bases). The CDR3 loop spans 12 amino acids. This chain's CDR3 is CATSLGDTEAFF. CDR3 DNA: TGTGCCACCAGTTTGGGGGACACTGAAGCTTTCTTT.

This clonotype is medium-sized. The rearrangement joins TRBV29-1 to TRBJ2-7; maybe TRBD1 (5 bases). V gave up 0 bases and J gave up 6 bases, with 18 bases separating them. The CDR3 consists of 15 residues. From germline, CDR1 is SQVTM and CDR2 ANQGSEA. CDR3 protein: CSVEDAAGKRPEQYF. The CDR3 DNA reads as TGCAGCGTTGAAGATGCGGCAGGGAAGCGACCCGAGCAGTACTTC.

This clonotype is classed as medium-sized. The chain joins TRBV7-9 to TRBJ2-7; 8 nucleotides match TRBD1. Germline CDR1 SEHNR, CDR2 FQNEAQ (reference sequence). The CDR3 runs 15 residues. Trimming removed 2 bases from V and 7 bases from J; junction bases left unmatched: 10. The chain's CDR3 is CASSLWGAGGAEQYF. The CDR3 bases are TGTGCCAGCAGCTTATGGGGCGCAGGGGGCGCAGAGCAGTACTTC.

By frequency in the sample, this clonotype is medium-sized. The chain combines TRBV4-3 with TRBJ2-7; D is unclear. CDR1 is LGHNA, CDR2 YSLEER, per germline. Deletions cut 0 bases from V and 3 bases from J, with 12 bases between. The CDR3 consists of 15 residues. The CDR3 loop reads CASSQDADNRYEQYF. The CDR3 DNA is TGCGCCAGCAGCCAAGATGCCGACAACCGCTACGAGCAGTACTTC.

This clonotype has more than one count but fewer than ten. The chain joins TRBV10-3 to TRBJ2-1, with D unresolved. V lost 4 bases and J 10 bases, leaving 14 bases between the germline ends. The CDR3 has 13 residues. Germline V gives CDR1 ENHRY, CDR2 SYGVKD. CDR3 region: CAISGPPSDEQFF. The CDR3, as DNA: TGTGCCATCAGTGGACCCCCGTCGGACGAGCAGTTCTTC.

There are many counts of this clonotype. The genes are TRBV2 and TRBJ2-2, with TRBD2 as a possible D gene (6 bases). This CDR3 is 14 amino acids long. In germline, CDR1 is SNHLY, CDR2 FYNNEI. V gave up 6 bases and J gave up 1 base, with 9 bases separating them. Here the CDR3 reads CASRTGGNTGELFF. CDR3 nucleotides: TGTGCCAGCAGGACCGGGGGGAACACCGGGGAGCTGTTTTTT.

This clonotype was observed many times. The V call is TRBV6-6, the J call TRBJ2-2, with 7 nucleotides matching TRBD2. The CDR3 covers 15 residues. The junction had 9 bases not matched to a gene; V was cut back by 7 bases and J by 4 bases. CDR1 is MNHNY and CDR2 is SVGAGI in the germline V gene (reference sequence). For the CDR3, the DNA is TGTGCCAGCAACCGGGACTACGGGGGCACCGGGGAGCTGTTTTTT. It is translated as CASNRDYGGTGELFF.

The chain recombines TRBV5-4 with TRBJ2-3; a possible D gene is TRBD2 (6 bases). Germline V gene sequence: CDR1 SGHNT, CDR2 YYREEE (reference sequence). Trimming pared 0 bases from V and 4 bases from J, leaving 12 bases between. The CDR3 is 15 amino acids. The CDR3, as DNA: TGTGCCAGCAGCTTGGGTTATGGAGGGCCAGATACGCAGTATTTT. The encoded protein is CASSLGYGGPDTQYF.

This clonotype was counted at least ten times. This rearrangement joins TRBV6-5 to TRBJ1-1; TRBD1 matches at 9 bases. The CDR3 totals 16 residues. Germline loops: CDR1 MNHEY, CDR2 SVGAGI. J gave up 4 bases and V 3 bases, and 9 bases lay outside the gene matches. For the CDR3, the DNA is TGTGCCAGCAGTTATGATACAGGGGGCTTGGGCACTGAAGCTTTCTTT. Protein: CASSYDTGGLGTEAFF.

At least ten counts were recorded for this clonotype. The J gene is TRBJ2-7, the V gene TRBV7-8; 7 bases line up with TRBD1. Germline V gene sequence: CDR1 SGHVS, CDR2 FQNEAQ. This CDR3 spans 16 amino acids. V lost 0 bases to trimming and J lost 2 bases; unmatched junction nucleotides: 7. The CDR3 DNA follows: TGTGCCAGCAGCTTAGCGCCACGGGACAGCACCTACGAGCAGTACTTC. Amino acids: CASSLAPRDSTYEQYF.

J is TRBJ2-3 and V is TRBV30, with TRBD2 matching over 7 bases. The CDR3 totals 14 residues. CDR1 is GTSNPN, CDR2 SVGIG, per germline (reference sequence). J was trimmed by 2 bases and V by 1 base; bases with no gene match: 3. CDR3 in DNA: TGTGCCTGGAGTGCTAGCGGTACCACAGATACGCAGTATTTT. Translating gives CAWSASGTTDTQYF. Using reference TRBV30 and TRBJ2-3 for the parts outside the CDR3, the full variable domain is SQTIHQWPATLVQPVGSPLSLECTVEGTSNPNLYWYRQAAGRGLQLLFYSVGIGQISSEVPQNLSASRPQDRQFILSSKKLLLSDSGFYLCAWSASGTTDTQYFGPGTRLTVL.

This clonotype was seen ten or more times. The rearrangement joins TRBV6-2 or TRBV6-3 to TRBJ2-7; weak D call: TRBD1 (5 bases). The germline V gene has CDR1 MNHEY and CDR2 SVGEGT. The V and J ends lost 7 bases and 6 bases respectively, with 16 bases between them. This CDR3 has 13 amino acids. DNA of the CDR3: TGTGCCAGCAACGGCCAGGGTCTATCCGAGCAGTACTTC. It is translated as CASNGQGLSEQYF.

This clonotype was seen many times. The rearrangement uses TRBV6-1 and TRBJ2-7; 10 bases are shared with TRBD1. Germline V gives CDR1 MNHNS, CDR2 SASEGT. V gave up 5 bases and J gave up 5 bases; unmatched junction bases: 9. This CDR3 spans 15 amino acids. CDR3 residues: CASSRIRTGGNEQYF. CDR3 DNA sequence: TGTGCCAGCAGTCGTATCCGGACAGGGGGTAACGAGCAGTACTTC.

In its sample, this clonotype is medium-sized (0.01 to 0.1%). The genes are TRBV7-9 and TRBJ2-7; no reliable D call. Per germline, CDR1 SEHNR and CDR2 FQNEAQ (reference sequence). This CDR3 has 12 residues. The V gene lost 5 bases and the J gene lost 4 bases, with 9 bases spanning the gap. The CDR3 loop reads CASSPERYEQYF. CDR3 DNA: TGTGCCAGCAGCCCAGAAAGATACGAGCAGTACTTC.

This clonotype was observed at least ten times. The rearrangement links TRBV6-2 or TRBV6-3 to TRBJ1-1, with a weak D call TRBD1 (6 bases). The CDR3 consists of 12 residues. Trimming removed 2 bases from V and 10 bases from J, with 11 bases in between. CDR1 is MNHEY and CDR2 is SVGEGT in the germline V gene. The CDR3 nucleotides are TGTGCCAGCAGTTACGGGGGCATGGGAGCTTTCTTT. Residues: CASSYGGMGAFF.

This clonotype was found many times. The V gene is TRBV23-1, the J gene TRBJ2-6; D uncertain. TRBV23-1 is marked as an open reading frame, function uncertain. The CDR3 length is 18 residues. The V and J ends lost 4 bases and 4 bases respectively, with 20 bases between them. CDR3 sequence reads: CASSLHSGPGGGANVLTF. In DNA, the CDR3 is TGCGCCAGCAGTCTGCATTCGGGCCCTGGCGGAGGGGCCAACGTCCTGACTTTC.

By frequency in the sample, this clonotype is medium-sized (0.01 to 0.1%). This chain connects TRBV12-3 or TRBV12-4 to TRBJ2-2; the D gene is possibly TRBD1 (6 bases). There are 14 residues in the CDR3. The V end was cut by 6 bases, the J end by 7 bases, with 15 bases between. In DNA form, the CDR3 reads TGTGCCAGCAGGGAACAGGGTTTCGGCGGGGAGCTGTTTTTT. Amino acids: CASREQGFGGELFF.

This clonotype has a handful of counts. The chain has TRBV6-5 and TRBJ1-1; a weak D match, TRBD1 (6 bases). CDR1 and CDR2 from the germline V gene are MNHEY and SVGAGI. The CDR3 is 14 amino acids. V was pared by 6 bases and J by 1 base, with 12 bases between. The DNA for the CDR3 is TGTGCCAGCAGGGCTACAGGGAAGAACACTGAAGCTTTCTTT. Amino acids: CASRATGKNTEAFF.